The sequence of this T cell receptor beta chain was determined in a study of blood T cells in healthy people across ages. Primers used in a second PCR of about 7 to 12 cycles were a sample-barcoded 5' primer and a J-beta primer mix. TCRdb passed the 5' RACE reads through MiXCR, listing each CDR3 protein once. The data contain hundreds of thousands of distinct CDR3 sequences, roughly 58% of them singletons. The V and J ends lost 2 bases and 4 bases, in that order; junction bases with no gene match: 2. The germline CDR1 and CDR2 sequences are MNHNY and SVGAGI (reference sequence). CDR3 size: 15 residues.

This sequence originates from a man in his 60s in good health. The rearrangement uses TRBV6-6 and TRBJ2-5; 12 bases are a match to TRBD2. The sample consisted of blood. CDR3 loop: CASSYGTSGRETQYF. Written as DNA, the CDR3 is TGTGCCAGCAGTTACGGGACTAGCGGGCGAGAGACCCAGTACTTC.